The 10 T cell receptor beta chains presented below share a single source sample, sequenced in a study of blood T cell repertoires in COVID-19. The protocol was immunoSEQ multiplex PCR, while the TCRdb copy is restricted to in-frame clones and leaves out a portion. The sample holds 150,000 to 200,000 clones, under 90% seen once. The sequenced material came from peripheral blood. These receptor sequences come from a man aged 25-45 years with active or convalescent COVID-19.

The chain carries TRBV19 and TRBJ2-7, with 10 bases lining up with TRBD2. The CDR3 consists of 15 residues. V shed 5 bases and J 3 bases; nucleotides not matched to a gene: 7. Germline V gives CDR1 LNHDA, CDR2 SQIVND (reference sequence). CDR3 sequence reads: CASSARTSGNYEQYF. In DNA form, the CDR3 reads TGTGCCAGTAGTGCCAGGACTAGCGGAAACTACGAGCAGTACTTC.

The chain links TRBV7-9 to TRBJ2-2, with D possibly matching TRBD1 (6 bases). Germline V lookup: CDR1 SEHNR, CDR2 FQNEAQ (reference sequence). The CDR3 runs to 15 residues. Trimming took 7 bases from V and 3 from J, leaving 15 bases between them. CDR3 residues: CASMLGGGDTGELFF. The DNA of the CDR3 is TGTGCCAGCATGCTGGGTGGGGGCGACACCGGGGAGCTGTTTTTT.

The chain joins TRBV29-1 to TRBJ2-1; weak D call: TRBD1 (6 bases). CDR3 size: 15 residues. V was pared by 3 bases and J by 0 bases, with 12 bases between. Germline-derived CDR1 and CDR2 are SQVTM and ANQGSEA. The CDR3 DNA reads as TGCAGCGTTGAGGGGGCGGTCAGCTCCTACAATGAGCAGTTCTTC. This codes for CSVEGAVSSYNEQFF.

The chain employs TRBV6-5 and TRBJ1-1; D may be TRBD1 (6 bases). Trimming removed 6 bases from V and 3 bases from J, with 14 bases in between. The CDR3 is made up of 14 amino acids. Looked up from germline, CDR1 is MNHEY and CDR2 is SVGAGI. The CDR3 DNA follows: TGTGCCAGCAGACCGCGGGGGGCCCACACTGAAGCTTTCTTT. Translation gives CASRPRGAHTEAFF.

This clone was counted only a few times. Additional DNA sequences in this sample encode the identical CDR3. The chain combines TRBV6-4 with TRBJ2-1; 8 positions match TRBD2. The CDR3 is 15 residues long. Per germline, CDR1 MRHNA and CDR2 SNTAGT. Trimming at V came to 0 bases and at J to 2 bases, leaving 0 bases not matched to a gene. The CDR3 region is CASSDSGGAYNEQFF. CDR3 sequence (DNA): TGTGCCAGCAGTGACTCCGGGGGGGCCTACAATGAGCAGTTCTTC.

The chain carries TRBV30 and TRBJ1-4, with a weak D call TRBD1 (5 bases). V was shortened by 0 bases and J by 0 bases, with 11 bases between the two germline ends. The germline V gene encodes CDR1 GTSNPN and CDR2 SVGIG (reference sequence). The CDR3 runs to 16 residues. The CDR3 DNA is TGTGCCTGGAGTGTACCCAGGGCCCCAACTAATGAAAAACTGTTTTTT. Its protein product is CAWSVPRAPTNEKLFF.

The chain couples TRBV5-1 to TRBJ2-1, with 8 bases that match TRBD2. Germline CDR1 is SGHRS and CDR2 is YFSETQ. The V segment lost 4 bases and the J segment 6 bases; nucleotides outside the gene matches: 9. The CDR3 has 15 residues. The CDR3: CASSLRGGLFNEQFF. The CDR3 DNA reads TGCGCCAGCAGCCTCCGGGGGGGCCTCTTCAATGAGCAGTTCTTC.

The chain has TRBV3-1 (or the pseudogene TRBV3-2) and TRBJ1-5; 8 nucleotides align to TRBD1. This CDR3 has 14 amino acids. Germline values: CDR1 LGHDT, CDR2 YNNKEL (reference sequence). V trimming: 3 bases; J trimming: 7 bases; junction bases outside the gene matches: 5. The CDR3 DNA follows: TGTGCCAGCAGCCAGACAGGGGTAAACCAGCCCCAGCATTTT. This codes for CASSQTGVNQPQHF.

Only one count was recorded for this clone. The chain carries TRBV27 and TRBJ1-4; TRBD1 might be the D (6 bases). The CDR3 is 17 residues long. The V gene's germline CDR1 is MNHEY and CDR2 SMNVEV (reference sequence). Trimming removed 5 bases at V and 2 bases at J, with 18 bases between. The CDR3 nucleotides are TGTGCCAGCAGTCCACTCCCTCCCAGGGGTACTAATGAAAAACTGTTTTTT. It yields the protein CASSPLPPRGTNEKLFF.

This rearrangement joins TRBV27 to TRBJ1-5; TRBD1 matches at 11 bases. Germline CDR1 is MNHEY and CDR2 is SMNVEV (reference sequence). V lost 5 bases, J lost 1 base, and 13 bases stayed unmatched. CDR3 length equals 19 residues. The chain's CDR3 is CASSPRTGGLRLSNQPQHF. The CDR3 nucleotides read TGTGCCAGCAGTCCGAGGACAGGGGGCTTGAGATTAAGCAATCAGCCCCAGCATTTT.